This T cell receptor (beta chain) stems from a study of cytomegalovirus exposure and HLA in healthy donors. Study-wide findings and caveats: It was likely that a cluster of highly shared sequence variants was a sequencing artifact.

The V and J ends lost 4 bases and 8 bases respectively, with 13 bases between them. Germline V CDR1 and CDR2: SGHNT, YYREEE (reference sequence). The CDR3 totals 13 residues. This clone was observed once. What it binds is unknown. The PCR had 60 Vbeta and 13 Jbeta primers. This table comes from immunoSEQ multiplex PCR, and its TCRdb copy is limited to in-frame clones, with some not included. The table includes about 160,000 clones, over 60% detected once. The receptor comes from a female donor in good health and CMV-seronegative. V and J are TRBV5-4 and TRBJ2-1, with D perhaps matching TRBD2 (5 bases). Input material: PBMCs. This chain's CDR3 is CASSGRGWDEQFF. The CDR3 DNA reads TGTGCCAGCAGCGGAAGAGGGTGGGATGAGCAGTTCTTC.